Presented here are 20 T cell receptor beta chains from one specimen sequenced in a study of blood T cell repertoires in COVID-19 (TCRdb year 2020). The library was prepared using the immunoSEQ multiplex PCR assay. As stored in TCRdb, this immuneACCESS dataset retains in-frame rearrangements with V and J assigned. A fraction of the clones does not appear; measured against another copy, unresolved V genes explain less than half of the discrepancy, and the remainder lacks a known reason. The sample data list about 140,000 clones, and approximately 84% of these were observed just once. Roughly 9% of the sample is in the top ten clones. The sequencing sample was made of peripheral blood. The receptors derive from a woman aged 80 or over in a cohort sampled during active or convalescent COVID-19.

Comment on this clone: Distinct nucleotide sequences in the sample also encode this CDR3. CDR3 sequence: CASSFSGTEAFF. The CDR3 DNA sequence: TGCGCCAGCAGCTTTTCCGGCACTGAAGCTTTCTTT. The chain is built from TRBV5-1 and TRBJ1-1; D gene uncertain. Germline V gene lookup returns CDR1 SGHRS and CDR2 YFSETQ. This CDR3 contains 12 residues. The V and J ends lost 2 bases and 4 bases respectively, with 6 bases between them.

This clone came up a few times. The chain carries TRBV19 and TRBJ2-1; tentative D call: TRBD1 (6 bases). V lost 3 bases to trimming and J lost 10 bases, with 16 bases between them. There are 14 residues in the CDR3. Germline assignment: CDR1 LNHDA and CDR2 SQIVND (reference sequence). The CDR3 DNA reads TGTGCCAGTAGTATCTTAGGGACACTTCAAGAGCAGTTCTTC. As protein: CASSILGTLQEQFF.

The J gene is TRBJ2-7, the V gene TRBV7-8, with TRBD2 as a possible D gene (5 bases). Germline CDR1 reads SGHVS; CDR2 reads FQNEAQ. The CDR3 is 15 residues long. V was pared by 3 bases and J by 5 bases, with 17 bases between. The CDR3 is CASSFIGRQRHEQYF. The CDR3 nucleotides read TGTGCCAGCAGCTTCATAGGGCGGCAGCGGCACGAGCAGTACTTC.

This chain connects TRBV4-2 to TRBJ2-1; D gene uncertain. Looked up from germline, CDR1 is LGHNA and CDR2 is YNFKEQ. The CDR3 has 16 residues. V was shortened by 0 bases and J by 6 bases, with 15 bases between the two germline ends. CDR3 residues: CASSQDWLVRSNEQFF. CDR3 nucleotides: TGTGCCAGCAGCCAAGACTGGCTAGTCCGTAGCAATGAGCAGTTCTTC.

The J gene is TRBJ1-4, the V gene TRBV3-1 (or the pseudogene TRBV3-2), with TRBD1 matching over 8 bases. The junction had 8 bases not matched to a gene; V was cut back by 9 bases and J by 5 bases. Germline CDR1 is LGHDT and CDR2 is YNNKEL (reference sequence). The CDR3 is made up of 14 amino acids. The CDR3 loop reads CASTPGQGNEKLFF. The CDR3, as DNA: TGTGCCAGTACTCCAGGACAGGGCAATGAAAAACTGTTTTTT.

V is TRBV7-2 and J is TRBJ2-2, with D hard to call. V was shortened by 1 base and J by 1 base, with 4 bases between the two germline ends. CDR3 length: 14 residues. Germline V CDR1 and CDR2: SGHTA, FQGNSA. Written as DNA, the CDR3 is TGTGCCAGCAGCTTAGGAGGGAACACCGGGGAGCTGTTTTTT. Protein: CASSLGGNTGELFF.

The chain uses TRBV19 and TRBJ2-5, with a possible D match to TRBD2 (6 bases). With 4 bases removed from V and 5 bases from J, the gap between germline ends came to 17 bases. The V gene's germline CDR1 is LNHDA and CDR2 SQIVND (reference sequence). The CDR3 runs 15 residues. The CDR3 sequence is CASSTSEGPGETQYF. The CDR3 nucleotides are TGTGCCAGTAGTACCTCGGAGGGGCCAGGGGAGACCCAGTACTTC.

The CDR3 nucleotides read TGTGCCAGCAGCCGAGTGAATCAGCCCCAGCATTTT. This encodes CASSRVNQPQHF. This chain connects TRBV3-1 (or the pseudogene TRBV3-2) to TRBJ1-5; D is unresolved. Trimming stripped 4 bases from V and 4 bases from J, with 5 bases between. The CDR3 totals 12 residues. Per germline, CDR1 LGHDT and CDR2 YNNKEL (reference sequence).

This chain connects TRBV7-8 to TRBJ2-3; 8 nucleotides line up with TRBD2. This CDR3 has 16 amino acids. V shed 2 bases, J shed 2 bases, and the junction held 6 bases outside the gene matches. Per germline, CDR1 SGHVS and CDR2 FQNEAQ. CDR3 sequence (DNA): TGTGCCAGCAGCTTACGAGCGGGGGACCTCACAGATACGCAGTATTTT. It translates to CASSLRAGDLTDTQYF.

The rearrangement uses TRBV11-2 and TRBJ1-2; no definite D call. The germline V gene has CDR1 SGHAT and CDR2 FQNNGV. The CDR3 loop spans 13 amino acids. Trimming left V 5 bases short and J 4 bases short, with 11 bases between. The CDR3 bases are TGTGCCAGCAGCCCTTCGGGAGCCTATGGCTACACCTTC. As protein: CASSPSGAYGYTF.

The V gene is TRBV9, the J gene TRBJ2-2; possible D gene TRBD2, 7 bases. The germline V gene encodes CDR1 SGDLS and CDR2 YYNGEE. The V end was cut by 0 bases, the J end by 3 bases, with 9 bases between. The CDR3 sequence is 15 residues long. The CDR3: CASSVEGGYTGELFF. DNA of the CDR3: TGTGCCAGCAGCGTAGAGGGGGGGTACACCGGGGAGCTGTTTTTT.

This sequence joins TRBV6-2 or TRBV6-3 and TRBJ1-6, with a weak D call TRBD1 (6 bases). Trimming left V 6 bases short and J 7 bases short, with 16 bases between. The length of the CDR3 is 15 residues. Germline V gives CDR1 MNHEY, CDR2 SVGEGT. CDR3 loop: CASSPGQSSNSPLHF. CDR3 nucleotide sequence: TGTGCCAGCAGCCCCGGACAGAGTTCGAATTCACCCCTCCACTTT.

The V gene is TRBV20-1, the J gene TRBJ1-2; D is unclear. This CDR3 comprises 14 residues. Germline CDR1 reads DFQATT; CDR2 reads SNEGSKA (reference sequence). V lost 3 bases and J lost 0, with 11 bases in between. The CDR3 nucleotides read TGCAGTGCTAGTAGCCACTACCCTAACTATGGCTACACCTTC. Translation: CSASSHYPNYGYTF.

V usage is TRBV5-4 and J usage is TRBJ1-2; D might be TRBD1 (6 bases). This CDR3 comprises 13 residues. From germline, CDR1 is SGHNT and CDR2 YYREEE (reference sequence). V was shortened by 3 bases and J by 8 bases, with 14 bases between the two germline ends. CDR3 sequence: CASSSYRVLGYTF. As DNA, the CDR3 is TGTGCCAGCAGCTCCTACAGGGTGCTCGGCTACACCTTC.

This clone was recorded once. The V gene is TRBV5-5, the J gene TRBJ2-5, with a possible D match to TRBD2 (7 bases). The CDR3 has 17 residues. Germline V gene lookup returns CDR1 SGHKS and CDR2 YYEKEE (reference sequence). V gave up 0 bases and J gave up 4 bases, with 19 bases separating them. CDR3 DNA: TGTGCCAGCAGCTTGGTGAGGGGGGGAGGGCCCCGAGAGACCCAGTACTTC. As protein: CASSLVRGGGPRETQYF.

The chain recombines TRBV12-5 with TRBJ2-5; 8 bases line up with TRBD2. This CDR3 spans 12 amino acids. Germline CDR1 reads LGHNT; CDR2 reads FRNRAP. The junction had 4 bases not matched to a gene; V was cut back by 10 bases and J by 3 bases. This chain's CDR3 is CAISSGEETQYF. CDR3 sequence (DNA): TGTGCTATAAGTAGCGGGGAAGAGACCCAGTACTTC.

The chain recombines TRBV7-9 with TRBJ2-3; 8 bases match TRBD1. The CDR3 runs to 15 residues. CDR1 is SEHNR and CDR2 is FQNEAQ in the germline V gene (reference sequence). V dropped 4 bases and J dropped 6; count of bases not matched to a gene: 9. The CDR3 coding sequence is TGTGCCAGCAGCTGGCGACAGGGGAGTTTGGATACGCAGTATTTT. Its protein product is CASSWRQGSLDTQYF.

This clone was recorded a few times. The CDR3 spells CASSPTTRTDTQYF. As DNA, the CDR3 is TGTGCCAGCAGCCCTACGACTCGCACAGATACGCAGTATTTT. The chain uses TRBV9 and TRBJ2-3; no reliable D call. The V and J ends lost 4 bases and 1 base respectively, with 10 bases between them. In germline, CDR1 is SGDLS, CDR2 YYNGEE. This CDR3 is built from 14 residues.

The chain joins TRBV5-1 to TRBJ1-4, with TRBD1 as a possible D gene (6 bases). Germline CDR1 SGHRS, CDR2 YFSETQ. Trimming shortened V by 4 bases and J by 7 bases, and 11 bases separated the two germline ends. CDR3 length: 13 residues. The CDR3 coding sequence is TGCGCCAGCAGCGGGGGCGCGGGTGAAAAACTGTTTTTT. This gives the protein CASSGGAGEKLFF.

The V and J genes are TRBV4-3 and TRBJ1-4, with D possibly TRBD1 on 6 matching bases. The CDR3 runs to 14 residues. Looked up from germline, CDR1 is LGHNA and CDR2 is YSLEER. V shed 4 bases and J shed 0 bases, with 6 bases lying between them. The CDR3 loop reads CASSRTATNEKLFF. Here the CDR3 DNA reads TGCGCCAGCAGCCGGACAGCAACTAATGAAAAACTGTTTTTT.